The entry that follows covers one T cell receptor beta chain sequence. What it recognizes is unknown. CDR1 and CDR2 (germline): MDHEN, SYDVKM. The CDR3 is 15 amino acids. V was pared by 5 bases and J by 4 bases, with 15 bases between. TCRdb's table, derived via immunoSEQ multiplex PCR, lists solely in-frame clones and lacks some. This sample has 100,000 to 150,000 clones, with 90% found just once. The sample belongs to a study of T cell responses to AZD1222 COVID-19 vaccine. Study outcomes and limitations: Clonal diversity was possibly underestimated; the donors were predominantly white British and more often female.

J is TRBJ1-5 and V is TRBV28; D is unclear. This specimen consisted of peripheral blood, obtained on day 0 of MenACWY control vaccination. The clonotype was recovered from an adult in good health. In nucleotides, the CDR3 is TGTGCCAGCAGTCCCCATCACGGTTCTAATCAGCCCCAGCATTTT. Encoded protein: CASSPHHGSNQPQHF.